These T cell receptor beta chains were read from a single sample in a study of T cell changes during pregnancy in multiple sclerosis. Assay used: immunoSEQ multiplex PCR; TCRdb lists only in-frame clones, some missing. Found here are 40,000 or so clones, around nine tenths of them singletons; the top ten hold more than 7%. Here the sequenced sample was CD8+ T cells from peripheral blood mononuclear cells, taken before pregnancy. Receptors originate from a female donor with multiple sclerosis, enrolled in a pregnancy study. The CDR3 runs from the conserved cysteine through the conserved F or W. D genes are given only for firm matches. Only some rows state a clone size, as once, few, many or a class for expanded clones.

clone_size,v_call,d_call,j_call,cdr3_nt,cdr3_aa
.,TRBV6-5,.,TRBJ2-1,TGTGCCAGCAGTTACTCTAGTGACAATGAGCAGTTCTTC,CASSYSSDNEQFF
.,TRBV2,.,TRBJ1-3,TGTGCCAGCAGTTCCGGGGACTCGGGGATAAACACCATATATTTT,CASSSGDSGINTIYF
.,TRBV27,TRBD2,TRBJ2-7,TGTGCCAGCAGCGCGGGAGGAACCCCTTACGAGCAGTACTTC,CASSAGGTPYEQYF
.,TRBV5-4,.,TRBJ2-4,TGTGCCAGCAGCGCCGGAGGGGCTGAAAACATTCAGTACTTC,CASSAGGAENIQYF
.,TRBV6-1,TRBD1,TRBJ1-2,TGTGCCAGCAGTGGGGACAGTCCCCACTATGGCTACACCTTC,CASSGDSPHYGYTF
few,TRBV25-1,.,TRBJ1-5,TGTGCCAGCAGCTGGGAGGGTCAGCCCCAGCATTTT,CASSWEGQPQHF
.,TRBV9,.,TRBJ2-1,TGTGCCAGCAGCGTAGATCCGGCGGGGAATGAGCAGTTCTTC,CASSVDPAGNEQFF
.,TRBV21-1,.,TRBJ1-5,TGTGCCAGCAGCAAAGGTGGGGACAGGGGCCCCACTAGTGGAGTTGGCAATCAGCCCCAGCATTTT,CASSKGGDRGPTSGVGNQPQHF
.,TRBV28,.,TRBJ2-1,TGTGCGACAAAGACTAGTTTGGGGGGTGAGCAGTTCTTC,CATKTSLGGEQFF
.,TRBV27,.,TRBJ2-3,TGTGCCAGCAGTCTCGGAGGAACAGATACGCAGTATTTT,CASSLGGTDTQYF
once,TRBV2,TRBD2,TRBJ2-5,TGTGCCAGCAGTGTTGGGGCTAGCGGGTGGATCTTCCAAGAGACCCAGTACTTC,CASSVGASGWIFQETQYF
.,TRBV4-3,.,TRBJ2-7,TGCGCCAGCAGCCAAGATATGGCAGACTACGAGCAGTACTTC,CASSQDMADYEQYF
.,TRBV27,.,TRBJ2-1,TGTGCCAGCAGTCCCACCATGGGGCCCATCAATGAGCAGTTCTTC,CASSPTMGPINEQFF
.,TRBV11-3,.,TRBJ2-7,TGTGCCAGCAGCTTACCCACAGGGCCTTACTTC,CASSLPTGPYF
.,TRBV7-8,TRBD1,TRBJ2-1,TGTGCCAGCACCAGAGACAGGGGCTTTAATAATGAGCAGTTCTTC,CASTRDRGFNNEQFF
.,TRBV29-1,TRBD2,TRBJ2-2,TGCAGCGTTGAAGCGGGAGGCCCCACCGGGGAGCTGTTTTTT,CSVEAGGPTGELFF
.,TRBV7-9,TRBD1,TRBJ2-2,TGTGCCAGCAGATCGCCCGGGACAGGGGGCCCCGGGGAGCTGTTTTTT,CASRSPGTGGPGELFF
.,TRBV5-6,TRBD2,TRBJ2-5,TGTGCCAGCAGCTGGGCGAGCGGGGGCGCTTGGGAGACCCAGTACTTC,CASSWASGGAWETQYF
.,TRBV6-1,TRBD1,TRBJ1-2,TGTGCCAGCAGTGGAAACAGGGGTGTAAACTATGGCTACACCTTC,CASSGNRGVNYGYTF
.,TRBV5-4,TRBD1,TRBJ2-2,TGTGCCAGCAGCTTGGCCGGGACAGGGACCACCGGGGAGCTGTTTTTT,CASSLAGTGTTGELFF
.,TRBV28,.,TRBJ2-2,TGTGCCAGCAGTTTATCGGTTCTTGGCGGGGAGCTGTTTTTT,CASSLSVLGGELFF
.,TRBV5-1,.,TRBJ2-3,TGCGCCAGCAGCCTACTCTCCACAGATACGCAGTATTTT,CASSLLSTDTQYF
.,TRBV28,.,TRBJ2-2,TGTGCCAGCAGCACCACGCCAAGCGGCGGTTACGGGGAGCTGTTTTTT,CASSTTPSGGYGELFF
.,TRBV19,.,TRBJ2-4,TGTGCCAGTAGTATAGAGGTGGGGCTAGCCAAAAACATTCAGTACTTC,CASSIEVGLAKNIQYF
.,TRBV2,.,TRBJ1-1,TGTGCCAGCAGTGAATTCAGGGGCACTGAAGCTTTCTTT,CASSEFRGTEAFF
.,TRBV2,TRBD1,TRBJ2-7,TGTGCCAGCAGCCCCACACGGACAGGGGGAAAGTCCTTTATCCACTTC,CASSPTRTGGKSFIHF
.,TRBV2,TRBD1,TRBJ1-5,TGTGCCAGCAGAGAACATGGACAGGGGCCCTTGAGCAATCAGCCCCAGCATTTT,CASREHGQGPLSNQPQHF
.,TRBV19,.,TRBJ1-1,TGTGCCAGTAGTATAGTGGCGGGTGGTGCTGAAGCTTTCTTT,CASSIVAGGAEAFF
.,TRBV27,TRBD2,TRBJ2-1,TGTGCCAGCAGCCGTGCCGGGAGGGGCGCCTACAATGAGCAGTTCTTC,CASSRAGRGAYNEQFF
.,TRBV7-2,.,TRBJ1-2,TGTGCCAGCAGTATCTTTGGACAGTCCAACTATGGCTACACCTTC,CASSIFGQSNYGYTF
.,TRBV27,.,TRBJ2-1,TGTGCCAGCAGGCCAGCGGGCCCCTACAATGAGCAGTTCTTC,CASRPAGPYNEQFF
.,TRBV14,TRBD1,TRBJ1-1,TGTGCCAGCAGCCAAGATAACAGGGGGGGCACTGAAGCTTTCTTT,CASSQDNRGGTEAFF